Below are 8 T cell receptor beta chains sequenced from a single sample in a study of CD8+CD57+ T cells in acquired aplastic anemia. TCR beta VDJ combinations and CDR3 sequences were profiled from genomic DNA. From the reads, TCRdb called clonotypes with MiXCR, one entry per CDR3 protein. Counted here are more than 150,000 distinct CDR3 sequences, around 65% occurring once; the ten biggest clones make up 40% to 55%. The sequenced material came from sorted CD4+, CD8+, or CD8+CD57+ T cells (not recorded which) from PBMCs. The receptors shown here come from a human donor with severe aplastic anemia or a healthy control (not recorded which).

This clonotype was seen a handful of times. This chain joins TRBV28 and TRBJ1-1; D ambiguous. Trimming cost V 4 bases and J 8 bases, with 8 bases left between them. The length of the CDR3 is 11 residues. Germline assignment: CDR1 MDHEN and CDR2 SYDVKM. The CDR3 sequence: CASSYGPEAFF. In DNA, the CDR3 is TGTGCCAGCAGTTACGGACCGGAAGCTTTCTTT.

The J gene is TRBJ2-5, the V gene TRBV9, with TRBD2 matching over 7 bases. The CDR3 contains 18 residues. CDR1 is SGDLS, CDR2 YYNGEE, per germline. Germline trimming cut 1 base from V and 0 bases from J; bases unmatched to any gene: 12. CDR3 DNA: TGTGCCAGCAGCGTATCCCGAGGCGGGGAGGGATACCAAGAGACCCAGTACTTC. Protein: CASSVSRGGEGYQETQYF.

The chain couples TRBV6-6 to TRBJ2-3, with a weak D call TRBD2 (6 bases). Germline V gene sequence: CDR1 MNHNY, CDR2 SVGAGI (reference sequence). V was cut by 4 bases and J by 10 bases, with 15 bases left in between. The CDR3 totals 13 residues. In nucleotides, the CDR3 is TGTGCCAGCAGTTCCTTGGGGGGTGAGGCGCAGTATTTT. This sequence encodes CASSSLGGEAQYF.

The V gene is TRBV7-9, the J gene TRBJ2-1; D is uncertain. CDR3 length equals 14 residues. In germline, CDR1 is SEHNR, CDR2 FQNEAQ (reference sequence). V shed 1 base and J shed 9 bases, with 13 bases lying between them. CDR3 nucleotide sequence: TGTGCCAGCAGCTTAGGTTCAAGCGTTGTTGAGCAGTTCTTC. This sequence encodes CASSLGSSVVEQFF.

Points on this clonotype: A much larger clone differs from this one at a single base, so this may be a read error. The chain uses TRBV13 and TRBJ2-2; TRBD1 matches 8 bases. CDR3 length: 17 amino acids. The trim removed 5 bases at V and 4 bases at J, leaving 12 bases unmatched. The germline gives CDR1 PRHDT, CDR2 FYEKMQ (reference sequence). The CDR3 DNA follows: TGTGCCAGCAGCCCCAATCCGGGACAGGCGTTCACCGGGGAGCTGTTTTTT. Amino acids: CASSPNPGQAFTGELFF.

The gene calls are TRBV5-1 and TRBJ2-7; D remains unclear. The CDR3 is 13 residues long. The germline V and J ends were trimmed by 1 base and 6 bases, with 11 bases remaining between them. The germline V gene encodes CDR1 SGHRS and CDR2 YFSETQ. This chain's CDR3 is CASSLTMSGEQYF. The DNA for the CDR3 is TGCGCCAGCAGCTTGACGATGTCGGGCGAGCAGTACTTC.

This clonotype was observed at least ten times. The chain links TRBV12-3 or TRBV12-4 to TRBJ1-5, with D perhaps TRBD1 (5 bases). V was trimmed by 3 bases and J by 1 base, leaving 7 bases between them. This CDR3 contains 14 residues. In DNA form, the CDR3 reads TGTGCCAGCAGTTTGGGGGTGAGCAATCAGCCCCAGCATTTT. Its translation: CASSLGVSNQPQHF.

In its sample, this clonotype was seen once. The chain combines TRBV7-2 with TRBJ2-7, with 8 bases aligning to TRBD2. J was trimmed by 0 bases and V by 7 bases; bases with no gene match: 8. The CDR3 loop spans 15 amino acids. In germline, CDR1 is SGHTA, CDR2 FQGNSA. This CDR3 is CASNQELAASYEQYF. CDR3 nucleotide sequence: TGTGCCAGCAACCAGGAACTAGCGGCCTCCTACGAGCAGTACTTC.